A selection of T cell receptor beta chains follows, all from one sample in a study of CD8 T cells in Susac syndrome. Each CDR3 protein is one row after TCRdb ran MiXCR on the immunoSEQ multiplex PCR reads. Here the sample spans about 85,000 distinct CDR3 sequences, over 90% being singletons. What was sequenced was CD8+ T cells from PBMCs. These receptors were taken from a human donor in good health. CDR3s include the opening cysteine and the closing phenylalanine or tryptophan. The D gene is left open where the match is weak. Part of the rows lack a size; the others show once, few, many or a class for expanded clones.

TRBJ1-2,once,TRBV4-1,NA,CASSQQWTGSLGQYGYTF,TGCGCCAGCAGCCAACAATGGACCGGATCATTGGGTCAATATGGCTACACCTTC
TRBJ1-6,NA,TRBV20-1,NA,CSARDGYNSPLHF,TGCAGTGCTAGAGATGGCTATAATTCACCCCTCCACTTT
TRBJ2-1,NA,TRBV10-3,NA,CAIRWDLSSYNEQFF,TGTGCCATCAGATGGGACTTGAGCTCCTACAATGAGCAGTTCTTC
TRBJ2-2,NA,TRBV4-3,NA,CASSQDLPGWNTGELFF,TGCGCCAGCAGCCAAGATTTACCGGGGTGGAACACCGGGGAGCTGTTTTTT
TRBJ1-1,NA,TRBV5-6,NA,CASSLGPGITEAFF,TGTGCCAGCAGCCTCGGTCCAGGAATCACTGAAGCTTTCTTT
TRBJ2-2,NA,TRBV9,NA,CASSPPGTRDPGELFF,TGTGCCAGCAGCCCCCCGGGGACAAGGGACCCCGGGGAGCTGTTTTTT
TRBJ2-5,NA,TRBV29-1,TRBD1,CSVVGQGAGETQYF,TGCAGCGTTGTGGGACAGGGGGCTGGGGAGACCCAGTACTTC
TRBJ2-3,NA,TRBV7-6,TRBD2,CASSLAGGSDTQYF,TGTGCCAGCTCCTTAGCGGGAGGCTCGGATACGCAGTATTTT
TRBJ1-1,NA,TRBV5-4,NA,CASSFENTEAFF,TGTGCCAGCAGCTTTGAGAACACTGAAGCTTTCTTT
TRBJ2-7,NA,TRBV10-3,TRBD1,CAISELDRGYEQYF,TGTGCCATCAGTGAGTTGGACAGGGGGTACGAGCAGTACTTC
TRBJ2-1,NA,TRBV9,NA,CASSVDSGRDEQFF,TGTGCCAGCAGCGTAGATTCAGGGAGAGATGAGCAGTTCTTC
TRBJ2-3,once,TRBV29-1,NA,CSVKVALAAFTDTQYF,TGCAGCGTTAAAGTCGCGTTGGCGGCATTCACAGATACGCAGTATTTT
TRBJ2-7,once,TRBV27,TRBD1,CASSLTGQGAYEQYF,TGTGCCAGCAGTTTAACCGGACAGGGGGCTTACGAGCAGTACTTC
TRBJ2-1,NA,TRBV20-1,NA,CSARDRDLTNEQFF,TGCAGTGCTAGAGACCGGGACCTTACCAATGAGCAGTTCTTC
TRBJ2-3,NA,TRBV6-5,NA,CASSSSTGLGTDTQYF,TGTGCCAGCAGTTCTTCTACAGGGCTTGGGACAGATACGCAGTATTTT
TRBJ2-7,NA,TRBV6-5,NA,CASSSLDSLYEQYF,TGTGCCAGCAGTTCCTTAGATTCCCTCTACGAGCAGTACTTC
TRBJ2-1,NA,TRBV7-8,TRBD2,CASSLVREEGEQFF,TGTGCCAGCAGCTTAGTTCGGGAGGAGGGTGAGCAGTTCTTC
TRBJ2-2,NA,TRBV4-1,NA,CASSRRPTPVTVNGELFF,TGCGCCAGCAGCCGCCGACCGACACCGGTGACTGTGAACGGGGAGCTGTTTTTT
TRBJ2-1,NA,TRBV9,NA,CASSVVGTITAYNEQFF,TGTGCCAGCAGCGTAGTAGGGACCATTACCGCCTACAATGAGCAGTTCTTC
TRBJ2-7,NA,TRBV3-1,NA,CASSGTQGNFYEQYF,TGTGCCAGCAGCGGGACCCAGGGGAATTTCTACGAGCAGTACTTC
TRBJ2-3,NA,TRBV9,NA,CASSVSGTTDTQYF,TGTGCCAGCAGCGTTTCCGGGACCACAGATACGCAGTATTTT
TRBJ1-1,NA,TRBV3-1,NA,CASSQGYWYTEAFF,TGTGCCAGCAGCCAGGGGTATTGGTACACTGAAGCTTTCTTT
TRBJ2-7,NA,TRBV20-1,NA,CSASALESYEQYF,TGCAGTGCTAGCGCACTAGAGAGCTACGAGCAGTACTTC
TRBJ1-5,NA,TRBV12-3/TRBV12-4,NA,CASSLIGGKQPQHF,TGTGCCAGCAGTTTAATCGGGGGAAAGCAGCCCCAGCATTTT
TRBJ2-6,once,TRBV7-9,TRBD1,CASSLGTGAGANVLTF,TGTGCCAGCAGCTTAGGGACAGGGGCTGGGGCCAACGTCCTGACTTTC
TRBJ2-1,NA,TRBV9,TRBD2,CASSAASGYNEQFF,TGTGCCAGCAGCGCGGCTAGCGGCTACAATGAGCAGTTCTTC
TRBJ2-5,NA,TRBV4-1,NA,CASSQGTTVQETQYF,TGCGCCAGCAGCCAAGGCACGACAGTCCAAGAGACCCAGTACTTC
TRBJ2-3,NA,TRBV4-1,NA,CASSQFRVSDTQYF,TGCGCCAGCAGCCAGTTTAGGGTCTCAGATACGCAGTATTTT
TRBJ2-2,NA,TRBV7-9,TRBD2,CASSLGLVGPGELFF,TGTGCCAGCAGCTTGGGACTAGTAGGGCCCGGGGAGCTGTTTTTT
TRBJ1-5,NA,TRBV6-2/TRBV6-3,TRBD1,CASSYSTGDTYSNQPQHF,TGTGCCAGCAGTTACTCGACAGGGGACACATATAGCAATCAGCCCCAGCATTTT
TRBJ2-1,NA,TRBV12-3/TRBV12-4,TRBD2,CASSSGTGLTYNEQFF,TGTGCCAGCAGTTCGGGCACGGGACTAACCTACAATGAGCAGTTCTTC
TRBJ2-2,NA,TRBV20-1,NA,CSARGAREENTGELFF,TGCAGTGCTAGGGGAGCTCGGGAAGAGAACACCGGGGAGCTGTTTTTT
TRBJ2-2,NA,TRBV5-1,NA,CASKENTGELFF,TGCGCCAGCAAAGAAAACACCGGGGAGCTGTTTTTT
TRBJ1-1,NA,TRBV6-5,NA,CASSSNSMNTEAFF,TGTGCCAGCAGTAGTAACAGCATGAACACTGAAGCTTTCTTT
TRBJ2-7,NA,TRBV5-1,TRBD1,CASSLEGQGNYEQYF,TGCGCCAGCAGCTTGGAAGGACAGGGGAACTACGAGCAGTACTTC
TRBJ1-1,NA,TRBV7-9,TRBD1,CASNLQGANTEAFF,TGTGCCAGCAACTTACAGGGGGCGAACACTGAAGCTTTCTTT
TRBJ2-5,NA,TRBV15,NA,CATSSPRGETQYF,TGTGCCACCAGCAGCCCTCGGGGGGAGACCCAGTACTTC
TRBJ2-1,NA,TRBV13,TRBD1,CASSSRQGPYNEQFF,TGTGCCAGCAGCTCCCGACAGGGGCCCTACAATGAGCAGTTCTTC
TRBJ2-1,NA,TRBV29-1,TRBD1,CSVRDRGSSGAYNEQFF,TGCAGCGTTCGGGACAGGGGATCTAGCGGAGCCTACAATGAGCAGTTCTTC
TRBJ1-6,NA,TRBV27,NA,CASSPGGGGDSPLHF,TGTGCCAGCAGTCCGGGGGGTGGGGGTGATTCACCCCTCCACTTT
TRBJ2-3,NA,TRBV12-3/TRBV12-4,TRBD2,CASSLVLAGEDTQYF,TGTGCCAGCAGTTTAGTACTAGCGGGGGAGGATACGCAGTATTTT
TRBJ1-2,NA,TRBV7-9,NA,CASSLTQGHYGYTF,TGTGCCAGCAGCTTAACCCAGGGTCACTATGGCTACACCTTC
TRBJ2-1,NA,TRBV24-1,TRBD1,CATSVDRGNLNEQFF,TGTGCCACCAGCGTTGACAGGGGGAACCTCAATGAGCAGTTCTTC
TRBJ1-1,NA,TRBV12-3/TRBV12-4,TRBD1,CASSDRGDTEAFF,TGTGCCAGCAGTGACAGGGGGGACACTGAAGCTTTCTTT
TRBJ1-5,NA,TRBV12-3/TRBV12-4,NA,CASVLRTGRHQPQHF,TGTGCCAGCGTTTTAAGGACTGGGAGACATCAGCCCCAGCATTTT
TRBJ1-2,NA,TRBV4-1,NA,CASSQVGSGTDYGYTF,TGCGCCAGCAGCCAAGTCGGGTCAGGCACCGACTATGGCTACACCTTC
TRBJ1-2,NA,TRBV19,NA,CASSPQSYGYTF,TGTGCCAGTAGCCCCCAATCCTATGGCTACACCTTC
TRBJ1-1,NA,TRBV4-1,NA,CASRLEPGGLGTEAFF,TGCGCCAGCAGACTCGAACCCGGGGGATTGGGGACTGAAGCTTTCTTT
TRBJ2-1,once,TRBV6-4,TRBD1,CASSLGQGVRDEQFF,TGTGCCAGCAGTTTGGGACAGGGTGTCAGGGATGAGCAGTTCTTC